This T cell receptor beta chain was retrieved from a study of cytomegalovirus exposure and HLA in healthy donors (dated by TCRdb to 2016 to 2017). As for the study more broadly: An earlier analysis of roughly 500 of the donors reported about 260 Gb of sequence data and 117 million unique TCR beta sequences obtained from around 190 million T cells. An early release covering 550 to 700 HLA-typed donors comprised about 320 gigabases of sequencing data and roughly 85 million unique TCR sequences. Of the roughly 390 genotyped donors, less than 90% were placed in the genetic ancestry cluster associated with self-reported Caucasian donors. The study was designed to test whether signatures of past pathogen exposure could be identified by cataloging public T cell receptors. The study used immunosequencing to profile the T cell repertoires of approximately 640 subjects and linked those repertoires to cytomegalovirus serostatus. Along with the approximately 650-subject first cohort, a separate validation cohort of around 110 different subjects was used. To predict cytomegalovirus infection status, the study combined high-throughput TCR immunosequencing, statistical association of individual TCRs with disease status, and machine learning. To study patterns of TCR occurrence, a later analysis re-analyzed previously published TCR beta repertoires from 550 to 800 donors and added high-resolution HLA genotyping. In the later analysis, no new phenotypic data were used to find candidate immune exposures; instead, reliance was placed on TCR beta sequences and their occurrence across donors. An earlier analysis of several hundred of the donors applied high-throughput TCR beta sequencing to assess whether each TCR beta V gene segment acted as functional or pseudogenic. Donor age, sex, ethnicity and CMV serostatus were compiled together with the repertoire data. A later genetic analysis used genome-wide SNP genotypes for about 55% of the 666 donors, treating that subset as a discovery cohort. All discovery cohort repertoires had been generated using a single sequencing platform. Both class I and class II loci were covered by HLA typing, at four-digit resolution. The number of donors typed differed by locus, with about 629-630 for A, B, C, DRB1 and DQB1, over 500 for DQA1, 606 for DPA1, and about 450 for DPB1. A handful of DR-DQ haplotypes were treated as single units for association and clustering because of strong linkage in the cohort. Among around 400 genotyped donors of the cohort, an average of roughly 240,000 unique TCR beta nucleotide sequences were sequenced per donor, around 20% of them non-productive.

The cohort comprised fewer than 750 healthy bone marrow donors. At the time of sampling, every cohort member was nominally healthy, though immune exposures that went unrecorded were likely present. The donor was CMV seronegative and was included in the group of about 350 seronegative cohort members. Each donor provided a peripheral blood sample, and peripheral blood mononuclear cells were used for TCR beta sequencing. The Qiagen DNeasy Blood Extraction Kit was used to extract genomic DNA from the blood cell samples. CDR1 MGHRA and CDR2 YSYEKL were looked up in the germline V gene. The junction shows trimming of 2 bases on V and 6 bases on J, and the gene matches do not reach 13 bases of it. The CDR3 covers 17 residues, taking in both the cysteine and the phenylalanine. This entry keeps only the CDR3 DNA: 51 bases, framed from base 1. The protocol used for the library was the immunoSEQ multiplex PCR assay. For the multiplex PCR, a mixture combining 60 forward primers for TCR Vbeta segments and 13 reverse primers for TCR Jbeta segments was used. The CDR3 region of rearranged TCR beta genes was amplified from genomic DNA by a multiplex PCR assay. The Illumina HiSeq System was used to sequence the amplified TCR beta libraries as 87-base-pair reads. Turning to the authors' computational methods: A later analysis tallied some 79 million unique TCR beta chains across the 666 repertoires, and some 10 million of those chains were shared by two or more donors. A nearest-neighbor algorithm error-corrected the raw reads and collapsed the reads into unique sequences, merging closely related sequences to remove PCR and sequencing errors. To assign V, D and J gene segments, CDR3 sequences were aligned to IMGT reference sequences. Each retained sequence needed at least a six-nucleotide match to both a V gene segment and a J gene segment. Rearrangements were classified as productive when the CDR3 lacked stop codons and remained in frame with V and J, and all other rearrangements were classified as non-productive. CDR3 was defined according to IMGT convention as the region running from the second conserved V-encoded cysteine to the conserved J-encoded phenylalanine. The earlier analysis of 587 of the donors excluded sequences that lacked an unambiguous match to a single V gene segment. An earlier analysis of 587 of the donors called V segments functional above 56.7% productive rearrangements and segregating when the between-donor standard deviation exceeded 5%. A statistical classification framework was built to diagnose cytomegalovirus status from the catalog of TCR beta chain sequences. In a later analysis, TCR nucleotide sequences were compared against IMGT/GENE-DB human TR gene sequences so that V and J genes could be assigned. In a later analysis, CDR3 sequences and most-parsimonious VDJ recombination scenarios were assigned using the TCRdist pipeline. In a later analysis, each TCR beta chain was defined by its CDR3 amino acid sequence together with its V-gene family, and reads without a unique V-gene family were excluded. To address suspected cross-contamination and a sequencing artifact, a later analysis removed some 620 highly shared, low-generation-probability nucleotide sequences. In a later analysis, a clonal expansion index for each public chain was calculated from normalized within-repertoire ranks of inferred template counts. In a later analysis, generation probabilities were computed using a VDJ recombination model fitted to out-of-frame rearrangements, and the results were checked against IGoR. In a later analysis, TCR-TCR, TCR-HLA and TCR-CMV co-occurrence was scored with hypergeometric tests, and a repertoire-size bias correction was applied to TCR pairs. A later analysis estimated false discovery rates by permuting HLA or CMV assignments 20 times. In a later analysis, co-occurring TCRs were grouped using DBSCAN, with TCRdist sequence similarity added in when clustering inside HLA-allele-positive subsets. Co-occurrence clustering excluded repertoires with fewer than 30,000 or more than 120,000 public chains, plus five with anomalous nucleotide sharing. TCRdb holds this immuneACCESS table with in-frame rearrangements only. Some clones are missing; in checked studies, unresolved V genes explain under half, and the rest has no known cause. V and J calls and clone size come straight from that table; D and trimming were deduced from the DNA. Here the sample has 110,000 to 150,000 clones; around three quarters occur a single time. The ten largest account for about 2% of the sample.

This clone appeared a few times. The antigen it binds to is not known. Per-nucleotide qualities are absent, and no much larger clonotype sits a single base away. Beyond this particular receptor, the publication reports: The earlier analysis of approximately 540 of the donors excluded approximately 15 rarely observed V segments, including chromosome 9 orphons, because counts were too low. Because HLA typing was unavailable for some donors at each locus, only the typed subset was used in association tests. The study gave a list of over 150 TCR beta chains associated with cytomegalovirus. CMV serostatus was the only immune exposure information available for the cohort. Sequencing depth was assumed to be roughly uniform across donors in the presence/absence analyses, though that assumption may not hold. A later analysis found that most CMV-associated TCR beta chains appeared HLA-restricted, with HLA associations seemingly driven largely by CMV exposure. Several of the top co-occurrence clusters appeared to be linked to parvovirus B19, influenza, CMV and Epstein-Barr virus, according to a later analysis. Specific HLA alleles were associated with over 15,000 TCR beta sequences at a false discovery rate of 0.05 in a later analysis. A cluster of highly shared sequence variants was judged likely to represent a technical artifact of the sequencing pipeline. The authors suggested that the approach could potentially be extended to other disease states and immunological phenotypes. In an earlier analysis of some 500 of the donors, most TCR beta V segments appeared in productive rearrangements about 87% or about 30% of the time, broadly matching IMGT annotations. Linkage disequilibrium might explain the correlated functional status among segregating V segments, but an unknown experimental factor could not be ruled out. A further reported finding was that TCR beta sequences accurately predicted the HLA-A and HLA-B alleles for most subjects in the first cohort. A later genetic analysis associated a missense DCLRE1C variant with V-gene and J-gene trimming of TCR beta chains, and an independent cohort replicated the association. In vitro tests confirmed that a few of the cytomegalovirus-associated TCR beta chains recognize cytomegalovirus antigens. Assigning TCR associations to individual alleles was difficult when HLA alleles, especially DR and DQ, strongly co-occurred. Only TCR beta chains were sequenced in this cohort, and the absence of alpha or paired-chain data limited detectable features. The 87-base-pair reads could not distinguish some IMGT-functional V segments, including TRBV6-2 and TRBV6-3, so those segments were excluded. The classifier was reported to diagnose cytomegalovirus status with high specificity and sensitivity in both the original and validation cohorts. In a later analysis, the rate of TCR association differed among HLA loci, with DRB1 alleles having the most associated TCRs and HLA-C alleles having the fewest. While some public TCRs were present in many individuals, most TCR sequences turned up only very rarely across donors. In a later genetic analysis, fewer N-insertions in productive TCRs were reported among donors in an Asian-associated ancestry cluster than the roughly 640-donor mean. A later analysis found that HLA-associated TCR beta chains were more clonally expanded and had lower generation probabilities than equally common non-associated chains.

The sample taken for sequencing was PBMCs. The receptor's source is a middle-aged woman in good health and CMV-seronegative. This chain is built from TRBV4-1 and TRBJ2-7; TRBD1 matches 10 bases in the middle. The CDR3 protein: CASSQYSLRDRGGEQYF. The DNA sequence is TGCGCCAGCAGCCAATATTCTCTCCGGGACAGGGGAGGCGAGCAGTACTTC.